One and the same sample provided the 6 T cell receptor beta chains below, sequenced in a study of T cell repertoires in cytomegalovirus infection. Using its own MiXCR run on the reads, TCRdb lists one record per CDR3 protein. The sample has a few hundred thousand distinct CDR3 sequences, just under 40% seen once. These receptors lack a known antigen. Sequenced here: cultured PBMCs, sampled from culture after CMV antigen stimulation. The receptors come from a human donor in good health (CMV status not recorded). Some clones in this sample may be carry-over from other donors' samples.

The CDR3 sequence is CASSLAGRLAGGNEQFF. CDR3 nucleotide sequence: TGTGCCAGCAGCTTAGCGGGAAGACTAGCGGGGGGAAATGAGCAGTTCTTC. The rearrangement links TRBV11-2 to TRBJ2-1; TRBD2 agrees at 13 bases. This CDR3 spans 17 amino acids. Germline V gene sequence: CDR1 SGHAT, CDR2 FQNNGV. V dropped 1 base and J dropped 7; count of bases not matched to a gene: 7. The full variable domain, its missing parts supplied by reference TRBV11-2 and TRBJ2-1, is EAGVAQSPRYKIIEKRQSVAFWCNPISGHATLYWYQQILGQGPKLLIQFQNNGVVDDSQLPKDRFSAERLKGVDSTLKIQPAKLEDSAVYLCASSLAGRLAGGNEQFFGPGTRLTVL.

This clonotype was detected ten times or more. The chain uses TRBV7-2 and TRBJ1-4; TRBD1 might be the D (6 bases). Germline V CDR1 and CDR2: SGHTA, FQGNSA. The CDR3 contains 12 residues. The V gene lost 2 bases and the J gene lost 11 bases, with 9 bases spanning the gap. The CDR3 loop reads CASSLQGYKLFF. CDR3 in DNA: TGTGCCAGCAGCTTACAGGGGTACAAACTGTTTTTT.

This clonotype was counted a few times. The CDR3 region is CASSERDRGGYTF. Here the CDR3 DNA reads TGTGCCAGCAGCGAGAGAGACAGGGGCGGCTACACCTTC. The chain combines TRBV7-2 with TRBJ1-2, with 8 positions matching TRBD1. CDR3 size: 13 residues. Germline loops: CDR1 SGHTA, CDR2 FQGNSA. V was pared by 5 bases and J by 8 bases, with 7 bases of the junction left unmatched. The full variable domain, rest sourced from reference TRBV7-2 and TRBJ1-2, is GAGVSQSPSNKVTEKGKDVELRCDPISGHTALYWYRQSLGQGLEFLIYFQGNSAPDKSGLPSDRFSAERTGGSVSTLTIQRTQQEDSAVYLCASSERDRGGYTFGSGTRLTVV.

V is TRBV12-3 or TRBV12-4 and J is TRBJ1-5; D is perhaps TRBD1 (6 bases). V lost 4 bases and J 10 bases, leaving 14 bases between the germline ends. The CDR3 is 13 amino acids. CDR3 nucleotides: TGTGCCAGCAGTTCCTTAGACAGGCCTCCCCAGCATTTT. Its protein product is CASSSLDRPPQHF.

This clonotype has more than one count but fewer than ten. Written as DNA, the CDR3 is TGCGCCAGCAGCTACCCTCGGGACGGCGGTAATTCACCCCTCCACTTT. Its translation is CASSYPRDGGNSPLHF. The V gene is TRBV5-1, the J gene TRBJ1-6, with a possible D match to TRBD1 (5 bases). Trimming cost V 3 bases and J 6 bases, with 16 bases left between them. The CDR3 covers 16 residues. Looked up from germline, CDR1 is SGHRS and CDR2 is YFSETQ.

The rearrangement joins TRBV19 to TRBJ2-3; tentative D call: TRBD2 (5 bases). Trimming took off 3 bases at V and 2 bases at J, with 9 bases between the two ends. CDR3 length equals 14 residues. From germline, CDR1 is LNHDA and CDR2 SQIVND (reference sequence). The CDR3 nucleotides are TGTGCCAGTAGTATCCGGGGATTCACAGATACGCAGTATTTT. Translated: CASSIRGFTDTQYF.